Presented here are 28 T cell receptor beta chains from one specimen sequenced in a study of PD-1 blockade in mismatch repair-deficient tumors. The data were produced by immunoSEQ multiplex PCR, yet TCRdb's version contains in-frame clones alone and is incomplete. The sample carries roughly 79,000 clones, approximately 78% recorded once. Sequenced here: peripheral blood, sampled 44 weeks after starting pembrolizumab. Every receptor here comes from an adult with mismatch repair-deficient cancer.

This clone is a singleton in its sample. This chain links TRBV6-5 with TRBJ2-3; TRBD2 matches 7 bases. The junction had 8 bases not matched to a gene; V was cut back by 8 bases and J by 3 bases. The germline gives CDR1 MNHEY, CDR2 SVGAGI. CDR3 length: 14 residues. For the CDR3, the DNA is TGTGCCAGCCGGCCGGGAGGTCGGACAGATACGCAGTATTTT. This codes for CASRPGGRTDTQYF.

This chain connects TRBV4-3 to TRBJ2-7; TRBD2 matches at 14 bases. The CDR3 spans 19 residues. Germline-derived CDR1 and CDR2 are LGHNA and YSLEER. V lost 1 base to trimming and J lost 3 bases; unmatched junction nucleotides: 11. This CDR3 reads CASSQAPGLAGVGVYEQYF. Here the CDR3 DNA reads TGCGCCAGCAGCCAAGCTCCGGGACTAGCGGGAGTAGGAGTCTACGAGCAGTACTTC.

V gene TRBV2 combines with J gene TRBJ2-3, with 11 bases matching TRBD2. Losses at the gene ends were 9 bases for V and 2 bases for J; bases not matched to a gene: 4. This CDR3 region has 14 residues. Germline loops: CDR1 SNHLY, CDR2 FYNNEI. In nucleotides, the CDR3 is TGTGCCAGTGATAGCGGGAGGGCCACAGATACGCAGTATTTT. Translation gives CASDSGRATDTQYF.

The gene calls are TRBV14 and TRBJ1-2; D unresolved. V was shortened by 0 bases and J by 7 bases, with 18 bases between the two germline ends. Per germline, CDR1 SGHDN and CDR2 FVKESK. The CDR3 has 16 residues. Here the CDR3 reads CASSQDNLSGSLGYTF. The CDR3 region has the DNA TGTGCCAGCAGCCAAGATAATCTCTCCGGGTCTCTTGGCTACACCTTC.

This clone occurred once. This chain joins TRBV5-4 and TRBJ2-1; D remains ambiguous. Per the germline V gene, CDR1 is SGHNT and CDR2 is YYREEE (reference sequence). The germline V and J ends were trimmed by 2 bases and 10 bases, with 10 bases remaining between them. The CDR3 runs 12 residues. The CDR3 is CASSFSWGEQFF. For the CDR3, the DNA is TGTGCCAGCAGCTTTTCTTGGGGAGAGCAGTTCTTC.

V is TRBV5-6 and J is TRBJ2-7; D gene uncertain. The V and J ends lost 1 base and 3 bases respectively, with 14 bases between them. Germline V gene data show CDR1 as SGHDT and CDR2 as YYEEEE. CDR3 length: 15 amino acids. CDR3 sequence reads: CASSLRQVGDYEQYF. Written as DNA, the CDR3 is TGTGCCAGCAGCTTGCGGCAGGTTGGAGACTACGAGCAGTACTTC.

Here the CDR3 DNA reads TGCGCCAGCAACCTGAACCAGGGAACTGAAGCTTTCTTT. This codes for CASNLNQGTEAFF. This rearrangement joins TRBV5-1 to TRBJ1-1; D is perhaps TRBD1 (5 bases). The V end lost 6 bases, the J end lost 5 bases, and 14 bases lay between the germline ends. The CDR3 runs 13 residues. Germline CDR1 is SGHRS and CDR2 is YFSETQ.

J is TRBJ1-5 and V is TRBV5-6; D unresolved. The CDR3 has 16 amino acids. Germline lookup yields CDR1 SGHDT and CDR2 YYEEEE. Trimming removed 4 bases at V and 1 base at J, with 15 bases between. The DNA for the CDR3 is TGTGCCAGCAGCACCTACCGGGCCGGGAGCAATCAGCCCCAGCATTTT. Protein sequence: CASSTYRAGSNQPQHF.

CDR3 DNA sequence: TGTGCCAGCAGCGAGGATCGGTACGGACCGGAGTACTTC. The encoded protein is CASSEDRYGPEYF. The V gene is TRBV7-2, the J gene TRBJ2-7; D not resolved. CDR1 and CDR2 from the germline V gene are SGHTA and FQGNSA. This CDR3 comprises 13 residues. V lost 5 bases and J lost 11, with 19 bases in between.

The CDR3 protein is CASRSGQTNTEAFF. The CDR3 DNA follows: TGTGCCAGCAGATCCGGACAGACGAACACTGAAGCTTTCTTT. The gene calls are TRBV7-9 and TRBJ1-1; D is perhaps TRBD1 (6 bases). Germline CDR1 reads SEHNR; CDR2 reads FQNEAQ (reference sequence). The CDR3 has 14 amino acids. V lost 6 bases and J lost 1, with 12 bases in between.

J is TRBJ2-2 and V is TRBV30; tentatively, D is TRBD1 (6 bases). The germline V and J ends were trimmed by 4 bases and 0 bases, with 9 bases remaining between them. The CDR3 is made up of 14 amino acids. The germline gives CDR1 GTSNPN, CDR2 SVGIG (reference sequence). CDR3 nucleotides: TGTGCCTGGAACCAGGGGACGAACACCGGGGAGCTGTTTTTT. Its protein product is CAWNQGTNTGELFF.

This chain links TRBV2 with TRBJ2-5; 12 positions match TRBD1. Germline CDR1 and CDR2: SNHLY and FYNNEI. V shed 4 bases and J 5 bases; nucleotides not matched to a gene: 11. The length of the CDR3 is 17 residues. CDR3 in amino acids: CASSGKLGQGAGETQYF. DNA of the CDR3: TGTGCCAGCAGTGGAAAATTGGGACAGGGGGCTGGGGAGACCCAGTACTTC.

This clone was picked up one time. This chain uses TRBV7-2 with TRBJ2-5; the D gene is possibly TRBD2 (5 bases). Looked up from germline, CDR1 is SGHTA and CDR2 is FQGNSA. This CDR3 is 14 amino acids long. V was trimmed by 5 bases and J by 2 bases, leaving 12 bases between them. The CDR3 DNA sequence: TGTGCCAGCAGCGTCCGGACGGGACAAGAGACCCAGTACTTC. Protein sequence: CASSVRTGQETQYF.

For the CDR3, the DNA is TGTGCCAGCTCATACAGTGCAGTGTATGAGCAGTTCTTC. This codes for CASSYSAVYEQFF. The V and J genes are TRBV18 and TRBJ2-1, with D unresolved. Germline CDR1 reads KGHSH; CDR2 reads LQKENI. V was clipped by 5 bases and J by 8 bases, with 13 bases between them. The CDR3 spans 13 residues. Full variable domain (remainder filled in from reference TRBV18 and TRBJ2-1): NAGVMQNPRHLVRRRGQEARLRCSPMKGHSHVYWYRQLPEEGLKFMVYLQKENIIDESGMPKERFSAEFPKEGPSILRIQQVVRGDSAAYFCASSYSAVYEQFFGPGTRLTVL.

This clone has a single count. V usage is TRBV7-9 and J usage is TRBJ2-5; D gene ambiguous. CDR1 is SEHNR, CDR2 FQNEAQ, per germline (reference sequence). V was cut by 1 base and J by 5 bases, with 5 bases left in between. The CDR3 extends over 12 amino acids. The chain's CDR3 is CASSLVSETQYF. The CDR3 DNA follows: TGTGCCAGCAGCTTAGTGTCCGAGACCCAGTACTTC.

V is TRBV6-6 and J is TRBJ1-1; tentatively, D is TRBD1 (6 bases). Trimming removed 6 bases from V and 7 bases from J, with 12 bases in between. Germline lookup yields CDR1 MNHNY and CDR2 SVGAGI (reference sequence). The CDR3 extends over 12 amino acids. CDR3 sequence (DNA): TGTGCCAGCAGCCCGGGGACAAGTGAAGCTTTCTTT. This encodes CASSPGTSEAFF.

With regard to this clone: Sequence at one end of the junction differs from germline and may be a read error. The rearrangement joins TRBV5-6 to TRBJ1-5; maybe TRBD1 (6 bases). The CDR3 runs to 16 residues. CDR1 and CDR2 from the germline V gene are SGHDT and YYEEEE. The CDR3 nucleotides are TGCGCCGGGGGCCGGAATGGGGCTTATAGCAATCAGCCCCAGCATTTT. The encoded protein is CAGGRNGAYSNQPQHF.

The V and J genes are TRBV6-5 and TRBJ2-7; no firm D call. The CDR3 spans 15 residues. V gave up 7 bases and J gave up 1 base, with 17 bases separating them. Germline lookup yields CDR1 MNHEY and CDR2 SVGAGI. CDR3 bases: TGTGCCAGCAATAAAAGGACGGATAAATCCTACGAGCAGTACTTC. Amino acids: CASNKRTDKSYEQYF.

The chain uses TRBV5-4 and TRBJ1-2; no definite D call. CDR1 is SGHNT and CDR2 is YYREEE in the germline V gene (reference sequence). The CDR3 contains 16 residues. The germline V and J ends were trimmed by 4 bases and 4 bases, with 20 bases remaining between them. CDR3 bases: TGTGCCAGCAGCCAAGGACGAGATTGGGAACTCTATGGCTACACCTTC. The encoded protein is CASSQGRDWELYGYTF. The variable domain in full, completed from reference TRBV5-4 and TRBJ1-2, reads ETGVTQSPTHLIKTRGQQVTLRCSSQSGHNTVSWYQQALGQGPQFIFQYYREEENGRGNFPPRFSGLQFPNYSSELNVNALELDDSALYLCASSQGRDWELYGYTFGSGTRLTVV.

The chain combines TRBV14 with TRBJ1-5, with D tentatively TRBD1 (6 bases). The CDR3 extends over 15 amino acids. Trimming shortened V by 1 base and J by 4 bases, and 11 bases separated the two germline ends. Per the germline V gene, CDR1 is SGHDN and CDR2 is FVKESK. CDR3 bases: TGTGCCAGCAGCCAAGGCACAGGGAGAAATCAGCCCCAGCATTTT. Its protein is CASSQGTGRNQPQHF.

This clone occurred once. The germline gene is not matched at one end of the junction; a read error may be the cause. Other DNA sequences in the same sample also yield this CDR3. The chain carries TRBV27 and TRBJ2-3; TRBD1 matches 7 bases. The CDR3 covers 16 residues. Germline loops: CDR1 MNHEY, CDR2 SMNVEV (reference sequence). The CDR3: CASSRIPGQRTDTQYF. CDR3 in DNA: TGCGCCAGCAGCCGAATTCCGGGACAGCGCACAGATACGCAGTATTTT.

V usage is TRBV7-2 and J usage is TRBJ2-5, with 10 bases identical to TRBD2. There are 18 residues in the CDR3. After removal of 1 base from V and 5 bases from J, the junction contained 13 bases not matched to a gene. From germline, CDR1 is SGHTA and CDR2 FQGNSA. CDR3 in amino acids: CASSLDGLAGVWGETQYF. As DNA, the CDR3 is TGTGCCAGCAGCTTAGACGGCCTAGCGGGAGTTTGGGGGGAGACCCAGTACTTC.

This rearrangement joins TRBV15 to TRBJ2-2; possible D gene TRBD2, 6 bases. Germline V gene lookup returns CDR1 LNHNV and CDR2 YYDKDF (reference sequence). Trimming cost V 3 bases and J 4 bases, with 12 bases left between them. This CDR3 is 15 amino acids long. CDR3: CATSSDEEGTGELFF. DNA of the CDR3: TGTGCCACCAGCAGTGACGAGGAGGGCACCGGGGAGCTGTTTTTT.

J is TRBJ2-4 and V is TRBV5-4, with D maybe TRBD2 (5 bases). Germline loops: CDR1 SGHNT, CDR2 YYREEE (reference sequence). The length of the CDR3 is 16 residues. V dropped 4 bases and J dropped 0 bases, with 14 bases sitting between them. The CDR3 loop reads CASSQTLEGAKNIQYF. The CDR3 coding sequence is TGTGCCAGCAGCCAGACTCTCGAGGGAGCCAAAAACATTCAGTACTTC.

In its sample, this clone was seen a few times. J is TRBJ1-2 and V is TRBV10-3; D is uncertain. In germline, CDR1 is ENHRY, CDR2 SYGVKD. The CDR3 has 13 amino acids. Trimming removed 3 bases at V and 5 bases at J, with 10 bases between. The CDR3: CAISDGTLYGYTF. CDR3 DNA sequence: TGTGCCATCAGTGACGGCACTCTTTATGGCTACACCTTC.

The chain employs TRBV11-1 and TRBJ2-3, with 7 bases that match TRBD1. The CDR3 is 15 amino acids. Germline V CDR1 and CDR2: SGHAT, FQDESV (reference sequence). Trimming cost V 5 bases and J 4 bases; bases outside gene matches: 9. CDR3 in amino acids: CASSRRQGRPDTQYF. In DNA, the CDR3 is TGTGCCAGCAGCCGCAGACAGGGAAGACCAGATACGCAGTATTTT.

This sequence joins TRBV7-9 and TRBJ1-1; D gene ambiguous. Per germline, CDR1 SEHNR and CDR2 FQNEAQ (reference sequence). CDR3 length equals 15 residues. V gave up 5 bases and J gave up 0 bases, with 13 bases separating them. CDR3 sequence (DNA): TGTGCCAGCAGCCCGGAAGGCAGGATGAACACTGAAGCTTTCTTT. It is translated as CASSPEGRMNTEAFF.

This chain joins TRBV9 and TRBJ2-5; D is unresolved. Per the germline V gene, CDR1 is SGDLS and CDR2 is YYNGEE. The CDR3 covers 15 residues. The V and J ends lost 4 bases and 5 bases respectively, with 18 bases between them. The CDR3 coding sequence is TGTGCCAGCAGCTTGTGGACCAGCTCTGGGGAGACCCAGTACTTC. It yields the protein CASSLWTSSGETQYF.